Following are 26 T cell receptor beta chains from one sample sequenced in a study of monozygotic twins with inflammatory bowel disease. TCRdb reprocessed the 5' RACE reads; each CDR3 protein has one entry and no DNA is given. In total, the table holds approximately 150,000 distinct CDR3 sequences. Material: blood. These receptors came from a human donor with ulcerative colitis or Crohn's disease, or a healthy co-twin of an affected twin (not recorded which).

The CDR3: CASSGWTAFYGYTF. The chain links TRBV5-1 to TRBJ1-2; TCRdb selects TRBD1, and the lack of DNA leaves this call unchecked. The CDR3 loop spans 14 amino acids. Germline V gene lookup returns CDR1 SGHRS and CDR2 YFSETQ.

The chain has TRBV14 and TRBJ1-1; the TCRdb D gene call, TRBD1, has no DNA to confirm it. The germline V gene has CDR1 SGHDN and CDR2 FVKESK. The CDR3 is 11 residues long. The CDR3 sequence is CASSGGTEAFF. The variable domain in full, completed from reference TRBV14 and TRBJ1-1, reads EAGVTQFPSHSVIEKGQTVTLRCDPISGHDNLYWYRRVMGKEIKFLLHFVKESKQDESGMPNNRFLAERTGGTYSTLKVQPAELEDSGVYFCASSGGTEAFFGQGTRLTVV.

V and J are TRBV5-6 and TRBJ2-3; absent DNA, TCRdb's TRBD2 call cannot be checked. CDR1 is SGHDT and CDR2 is YYEEEE in the germline V gene. CDR3 length: 15 amino acids. The CDR3 reads CASSWGLAGADTQYF.

The chain recombines TRBV6-6 with TRBJ1-5; the TRBD1 assignment by TCRdb is unverifiable without DNA. Germline-derived CDR1 and CDR2 are MNHNY and SVGAGI (reference sequence). The CDR3 runs to 14 residues. This CDR3 reads CASSRDGTNQPQHF.

The V and J genes are TRBV5-4 and TRBJ1-1; as DNA is missing, the TRBD1 call by TCRdb cannot be tested. CDR1 and CDR2 from the germline V gene are SGHNT and YYREEE (reference sequence). This CDR3 is 16 amino acids long. This CDR3 reads CASSGGGYPMNTEAFF.

The chain is built from TRBV13 and TRBJ1-1; the D call from TCRdb, TRBD1, cannot be confirmed without DNA. The CDR3 totals 19 residues. The germline CDR1 and CDR2 sequences are PRHDT and FYEKMQ (reference sequence). The CDR3 reads CASSLLLRTEERGHKEAFF. Combining the CDR3 with reference TRBV13 and TRBJ1-1 gives the whole variable domain AAGVIQSPRHLIKEKRETATLKCYPIPRHDTVYWYQQGPGQDPQFLISFYEKMQSDKGSIPDRFSAQQFSDYHSELNMSSLELGDSALYFCASSLLLRTEERGHKEAFFGQGTRLTVV.

The V gene is TRBV14, the J gene TRBJ2-7; the D call of TRBD1 rests on TCRdb alone, since no DNA is present to check it. The CDR3 loop spans 15 amino acids. CDR1 is SGHDN, CDR2 FVKESK, per germline. The CDR3 sequence: CASSPAFQWTGEQYF.

V is TRBV5-1 and J is TRBJ2-3. CDR1 is SGHRS and CDR2 is YFSETQ in the germline V gene. CDR3 length equals 14 residues. This chain's CDR3 is CASSSGISTDTQYF.

The chain combines TRBV20-1 with TRBJ2-3; TCRdb returns TRBD1, unconfirmable since there is no DNA. CDR1 DFQATT and CDR2 SNEGSKA come from the germline V gene (reference sequence). The CDR3 is 14 amino acids. This chain's CDR3 is CSAEGDRSTDTQYF.

V gene TRBV30 combines with J gene TRBJ1-5; TCRdb selects TRBD1, and the lack of DNA leaves this call unchecked. CDR3 length: 14 residues. Per the germline V gene, CDR1 is GTSNPN and CDR2 is SVGIG (reference sequence). The chain's CDR3 is CAWSDWGRGQPQHF. The full variable domain, completed using reference TRBV30 and TRBJ1-5, is SQTIHQWPATLVQPVGSPLSLECTVEGTSNPNLYWYRQAAGRGLQLLFYSVGIGQISSEVPQNLSASRPQDRQFILSSKKLLLSDSGFYLCAWSDWGRGQPQHFGDGTRLSIL.

V is TRBV9 and J is TRBJ2-3; there is no DNA to check the TCRdb D call of TRBD2. CDR1 SGDLS and CDR2 YYNGEE come from the germline V gene. CDR3 length: 14 residues. The CDR3 here is CASRAGPQWDTQYF.

This chain links TRBV20-1 with TRBJ2-1. The CDR3 is 13 residues long. The germline CDR1 and CDR2 sequences are DFQATT and SNEGSKA (reference sequence). CDR3 region: CSVVPILINEQFF.

The chain uses TRBV27 and TRBJ2-5; there is no DNA to check the TCRdb D call of TRBD2. Looked up from germline, CDR1 is MNHEY and CDR2 is SMNVEV (reference sequence). The CDR3 totals 14 residues. The CDR3 spells CASSPPRALETQYF.

The chain has TRBV10-2 and TRBJ1-1. The germline V gene encodes CDR1 WSHSY and CDR2 SAAADI. CDR3 length: 12 amino acids. CDR3 amino acids: CASSGLNTEAFF.

The gene calls are TRBV29-1 and TRBJ1-2; the TCRdb D gene call, TRBD1, has no DNA to confirm it. The CDR3 extends over 13 amino acids. CDR1 is SQVTM and CDR2 is ANQGSEA in the germline V gene. The chain's CDR3 is CSVGIRDRGGYTF.

The chain couples TRBV18 to TRBJ1-1; the D gene TCRdb calls, TRBD1, cannot be checked with no DNA. CDR1 is KGHSH, CDR2 LQKENI, per germline. This CDR3 is built from 15 residues. CDR3 residues: CASSPRAGTSIEAFF.

The chain employs TRBV7-2 and TRBJ1-1; TCRdb's D gene call, TRBD1, goes unchecked for lack of DNA. The V gene's germline CDR1 is SGHTA and CDR2 FQGNSA. The CDR3 totals 15 residues. The CDR3 reads CASSLGGDVFSEAFF.

The chain is built from TRBV14 and TRBJ2-3. The CDR3 runs 12 residues. Germline V gives CDR1 SGHDN, CDR2 FVKESK. The CDR3 here is CASSQAADTQYF.

V gene TRBV2 combines with J gene TRBJ1-2. From germline, CDR1 is SNHLY and CDR2 FYNNEI. This CDR3 region has 14 residues. The CDR3 here is CASSNWAGPYGYTF.

The chain uses TRBV9 and TRBJ2-1; checking the TCRdb D call of TRBD1 is not possible without DNA. The CDR3 has 15 residues. CDR1 and CDR2 from the germline V gene are SGDLS and YYNGEE. The CDR3 protein is CASSPQGDYYNEQFF.

The chain employs TRBV20-1 and TRBJ1-6; TCRdb indicates TRBD1, and absent DNA this call remains unverified. The CDR3 runs 15 residues. CDR1 DFQATT and CDR2 SNEGSKA come from the germline V gene (reference sequence). The CDR3 sequence is CSARDRTGAYSPLHF.

The J gene is TRBJ2-3, the V gene TRBV5-1; TCRdb designates TRBD1, a call that cannot be tested without DNA. Germline values: CDR1 SGHRS, CDR2 YFSETQ. This CDR3 comprises 14 residues. Here the CDR3 reads CASSPGDGTDTQYF.

This chain connects TRBV18 to TRBJ1-4. The germline CDR1 and CDR2 sequences are KGHSH and LQKENI. The CDR3 spans 16 residues. The chain's CDR3 is CASSPRTPPANEKLFF.

The chain is built from TRBV5-6 and TRBJ2-5. The CDR3 sequence is 14 residues long. The germline CDR1 and CDR2 sequences are SGHDT and YYEEEE. CDR3 sequence: CASSLGNVQETQYF.

The chain carries TRBV20-1 and TRBJ2-3. Looked up from germline, CDR1 is DFQATT and CDR2 is SNEGSKA (reference sequence). The CDR3 runs 12 residues. This chain's CDR3 is CSARSEPDTQYF.

The chain uses TRBV11-2 and TRBJ2-3; TCRdb selects TRBD1, and the lack of DNA leaves this call unchecked. CDR1 SGHAT and CDR2 FQNNGV come from the germline V gene. The length of the CDR3 is 16 residues. This CDR3 reads CASSWGRRAGGDTQYF.